The clone carrying this T cell receptor (beta chain) was observed at least ten times. Regarding time point: pre-sensitization, week 0. The treatment denotes: therapeutic diphenylcyclopropenone sensitization with weekly scalp DPC. The data stem from a study of human T cells and chemical hapten exposure. TCRdb re-derived calls from the RACE reads in MiXCR, one entry per CDR3 protein. This table holds tens of thousands of distinct CDR3 sequences, approximately 9.9% found once. Per the germline V gene, CDR1 is MNHEY and CDR2 is SVGAGI. The CDR3 spans 17 residues. V shed 7 bases and J shed 3 bases, with 21 bases lying between them.

This chain links TRBV6-5 with TRBJ2-2; D might be TRBD2 (6 bases). The receptor comes from a man aged 40-50 years with alopecia areata. Some clones in this sample may be carry-over from other donors' samples. The source was whole blood, collected in connection with sensitization to the hapten diphenylcyclopropenone (DPC). This CDR3 reads CASNQGLAGGYTGELFF. In DNA form, the CDR3 reads TGTGCCAGCAATCAAGGACTTGCCGGAGGGTACACCGGGGAGCTGTTTTTT.